The rows below give T cell receptor beta chains drawn from one sample of a study of Graves' ophthalmopathy and Graves' hyperthyroidism. One entry per CDR3 protein, called by TCRdb with MiXCR from the multiplex PCR reads. Altogether 500,000 to 800,000 distinct CDR3 sequences are present, 35% to 50% being singletons, with the ten largest covering more than 2.5%. The sequencing sample was made of peripheral blood. Receptors originate from an adult man with Graves' ophthalmopathy. The CDR3 runs from the conserved cysteine through the conserved F or W. The D gene is left open where the match is weak. Size values are once, few and many counts, or a class for expanded clones, and some rows have none.

length: 14; J: TRBJ2-7; V: TRBV5-1; size: .; D: .; DNA: TGCGCCAGCAGCTTGGAACGCGCTAACTACGAGCAGTACTTC; CDR3: CASSLERANYEQYF
length: 16; J: TRBJ2-1; V: TRBV7-2; size: .; D: .; DNA: TGTGCCAGCAGCCTGTGGCTGGTGGGGCCATCCAATGAGCAGTTCTTC; CDR3: CASSLWLVGPSNEQFF
length: 13; J: TRBJ2-2; V: TRBV27; size: .; D: .; DNA: TGTGCCAGCAGTTCAGGGCCCACCGGGGAGCTGTTTTTT; CDR3: CASSSGPTGELFF
length: 13; J: TRBJ1-3; V: TRBV29-1; size: .; D: .; DNA: TGCAGCGTCCGCGTCCCCTCTGGTAACACCATATATTTT; CDR3: CSVRVPSGNTIYF
length: 14; J: TRBJ1-2; V: TRBV2; size: .; D: .; DNA: TGTGCCAGCACCGTCTCCAGGACAAGCTATGGCTACACCTTC; CDR3: CASTVSRTSYGYTF
length: 14; J: TRBJ2-7; V: TRBV7-8; size: many; D: .; DNA: TGTGCCAGCAGCTTAGGGGGGCGGACCTACGAGCAGTACTTC; CDR3: CASSLGGRTYEQYF
length: 15; J: TRBJ1-3; V: TRBV25-1; size: once; D: .; DNA: TGTGCCAGCAGCCAAGATTGGAGCTCTGGAAACACCATATATTTT; CDR3: CASSQDWSSGNTIYF
length: 17; J: TRBJ1-1; V: TRBV6-6; size: .; D: .; DNA: TGTGCCAGCAGTTACTCGATGGCAGGGTTCAGCGCCACTGAAGCTTTCTTT; CDR3: CASSYSMAGFSATEAFF
length: 11; J: TRBJ2-7; V: TRBV20-1; size: .; D: .; DNA: TGCAGTGCTAGAGTGGGGGAAGAGCAGTACTTC; CDR3: CSARVGEEQYF
length: 15; J: TRBJ1-2; V: TRBV2; size: many; D: TRBD1; DNA: TGTGCCAGCACCTTTGAGACAGGGATTAACTATGGCTACACCTTC; CDR3: CASTFETGINYGYTF
length: 15; J: TRBJ1-5; V: TRBV10-3; size: .; D: TRBD1; DNA: TGTGCCATCAGTGCCGGACAGGGGGCGTATCAGCCCCAGCATTTT; CDR3: CAISAGQGAYQPQHF
length: 15; J: TRBJ1-4; V: TRBV10-3; size: .; D: TRBD1; DNA: TGTGCCATCAGTGAAAGGACAGGGGGAGGTGAAAAACTGTTTTTT; CDR3: CAISERTGGGEKLFF
length: 10; J: TRBJ1-2; V: TRBV20-1; size: .; D: .; DNA: TGCAGTGCGGCCAGGGGAGGCTACACCTTC; CDR3: CSAARGGYTF
length: 13; J: TRBJ1-3; V: TRBV10-3; size: few; D: .; DNA: TGTGCCAGCCGAACAGTGACTGGAAACACCATATATTTT; CDR3: CASRTVTGNTIYF
length: 13; J: TRBJ2-3; V: TRBV24-1; size: few; D: .; DNA: TGTGCCACCAGTGGCCACAGTTCAGATACGCAGTATTTT; CDR3: CATSGHSSDTQYF
length: 14; J: TRBJ2-5; V: TRBV19; size: many; D: .; DNA: TGTGCCAGTAGCCCCACGACGGCCCCAGAGACCCAGTACTTC; CDR3: CASSPTTAPETQYF
length: 15; J: TRBJ1-4; V: TRBV5-1; size: .; D: .; DNA: TGCGCCAGCAGCTTGGTTGGGGCCGTGGGGGAAAAACTGTTTTTT; CDR3: CASSLVGAVGEKLFF
length: 14; J: TRBJ1-1; V: TRBV10-3; size: many; D: .; DNA: TGTGCCATCAGTGAGAATGAGGGGAACACTGAAGCTTTCTTT; CDR3: CAISENEGNTEAFF
length: 13; J: TRBJ1-1; V: TRBV5-1; size: once; D: .; DNA: TGCGCCAGCAGGTTGGCCGGAGGTTCTGAAGCTTTCTTT; CDR3: CASRLAGGSEAFF
length: 17; J: TRBJ2-2; V: TRBV10-3; size: .; D: .; DNA: TGTGCCAGCAGCCCCAACCAAGGCGGTGGAAACACCGGGGAGCTGTTTTTT; CDR3: CASSPNQGGGNTGELFF
length: 16; J: TRBJ1-2; V: TRBV20-1; size: .; D: TRBD1; DNA: TGCAGTGCTGCTAGCGGGACAGGGGTTTCTAACTATGGCTACACCTTC; CDR3: CSAASGTGVSNYGYTF
length: 18; J: TRBJ2-3; V: TRBV7-9; size: few; D: .; DNA: TGCGCCAGCAGCCAAGAATCCCCCGTGAGGACAGGCACAGATACGCAGTATTTT; CDR3: CASSQESPVRTGTDTQYF
length: 18; J: TRBJ2-6; V: TRBV25-1; size: .; D: .; DNA: TGTGCCAGCAGTGAAATGGGCAGGAAGATCTCTGGGGCCAACGTCCTGACTTTC; CDR3: CASSEMGRKISGANVLTF
length: 14; J: TRBJ1-1; V: TRBV9; size: many; D: .; DNA: TGTGCCAGCAGCGTAGCACCCGGAGGGGGGGAAGCTTTCTTT; CDR3: CASSVAPGGGEAFF
length: 14; J: TRBJ1-2; V: TRBV30; size: .; D: .; DNA: TGTGCCTGGAGCGTACAGGGTGGCGACTATGGCTACACCTTC; CDR3: CAWSVQGGDYGYTF
length: 13; J: TRBJ1-2; V: TRBV7-9; size: .; D: TRBD1; DNA: TGTGCCAGCAGCCCTCAGGGGGGGCATGGCTACACCTTC; CDR3: CASSPQGGHGYTF
length: 13; J: TRBJ2-7; V: TRBV10-3; size: .; D: TRBD1; DNA: TGTGCCAGCAGGGACAGGGGGCAACACGAGCAGTACTTC; CDR3: CASRDRGQHEQYF
length: 14; J: TRBJ1-5; V: TRBV5-6; size: few; D: .; DNA: TGTGCCAGCTCCCTTGGACACCCGGATCAGCCCCAGCATTTT; CDR3: CASSLGHPDQPQHF
length: 13; J: TRBJ1-4; V: TRBV20-1; size: many; D: .; DNA: TGCAGTGCTCTCAGGGTAACTAATGAAAAACTGTTTTTT; CDR3: CSALRVTNEKLFF